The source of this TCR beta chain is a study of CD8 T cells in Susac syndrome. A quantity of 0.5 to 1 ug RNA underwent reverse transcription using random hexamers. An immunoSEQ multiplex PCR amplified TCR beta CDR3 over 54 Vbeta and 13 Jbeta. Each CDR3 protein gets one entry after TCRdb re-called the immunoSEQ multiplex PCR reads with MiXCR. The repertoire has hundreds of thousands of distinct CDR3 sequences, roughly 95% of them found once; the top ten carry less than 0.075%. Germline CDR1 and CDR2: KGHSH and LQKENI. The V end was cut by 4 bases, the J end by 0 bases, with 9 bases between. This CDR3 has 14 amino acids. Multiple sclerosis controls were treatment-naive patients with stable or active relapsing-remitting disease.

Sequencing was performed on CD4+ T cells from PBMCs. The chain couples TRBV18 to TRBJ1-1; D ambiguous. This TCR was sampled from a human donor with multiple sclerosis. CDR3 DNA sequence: TGTGCCAGCTCACGGTTTCAGGTGAACACTGAAGCTTTCTTT. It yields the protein CASSRFQVNTEAFF.